The 22 T cell receptor beta chains reported below all come from one sample, sequenced in a study of T cells in Graves' hyperthyroidism and ophthalmopathy (dated by TCRdb to the late 2010s). Libraries were constructed by multiplex PCR. Sequenced on an Illumina HiSeq 2000. TCR beta CDR3 regions were amplified from RNA transcripts. A first-round RT-PCR of the TCR CDR3 used the HTBI primer set with the Qiagen OneStep RT-PCR kit. TCRdb took the public reads, trimmed them with fastp at Q25, ran MiXCR for clone calling and kept in-frame beta chains. Here each entry gathers all rows of one CDR3 protein and keeps the most common genes and DNA. The sample table holds roughly 300,000 distinct CDR3 sequences, of which 18% were seen once. Around 54% of the sample comes from the top ten. The sequencing sample was made of blood. Every receptor here comes from a woman aged 45-65 years with Graves' hyperthyroidism.

The chain uses TRBV19 and TRBJ2-1; the D gene is possibly TRBD2 (6 bases). V gave up 3 bases and J gave up 4 bases, with 13 bases separating them. CDR1 and CDR2 from the germline V gene are LNHDA and SQIVND (reference sequence). The CDR3 totals 15 residues. The CDR3 sequence is CASSILTSRYNEQFF. In DNA form, the CDR3 reads TGTGCCAGTAGTATCCTAACTAGCCGGTACAATGAGCAGTTCTTC.

This clonotype has a single count. This chain uses TRBV10-3 with TRBJ2-1; 7 bases fit TRBD2. V shed 3 bases and J 4 bases; nucleotides not matched to a gene: 9. Germline loops: CDR1 ENHRY, CDR2 SYGVKD. The CDR3 contains 16 residues. The CDR3 loop is CAISDRGERDYNEQFF. The CDR3, as DNA: TGTGCCATCAGTGATCGGGGCGAGCGGGATTACAATGAGCAGTTCTTC.

The CDR3 is CASSLSQLANTGELFF. The CDR3 region has the DNA TGTGCCAGCAGTTTGAGTCAACTAGCTAACACCGGGGAGCTGTTTTTT. The chain combines TRBV12-3 or TRBV12-4 with TRBJ2-2, with D perhaps matching TRBD2 (6 bases). The CDR3 extends over 16 amino acids. The ends were cut back, 3 bases at V and 2 bases at J, with 13 bases in the middle.

The rearrangement uses TRBV27 and TRBJ2-7; D gene uncertain. The CDR3 runs to 18 residues. Germline V lookup: CDR1 MNHEY, CDR2 SMNVEV (reference sequence). Trimming pared 2 bases from V and 3 bases from J, leaving 23 bases between. The CDR3 DNA follows: TGTGCCAGCAGTTTAATAGTGGGTTGGGTCTGGCTGAACTACGAGCAGTACTTC. This translates into CASSLIVGWVWLNYEQYF.

This clonotype was found many times. The chain joins TRBV27 to TRBJ1-5; possibly TRBD1 for D (5 bases). The CDR3 length is 15 residues. V was shortened by 5 bases and J by 0 bases, with 11 bases between the two germline ends. Germline loops: CDR1 MNHEY, CDR2 SMNVEV (reference sequence). CDR3 sequence reads: CASSQGLNSNQPQHF. The CDR3 DNA sequence: TGTGCCAGCAGTCAGGGACTGAATAGCAATCAGCCCCAGCATTTT.

This clonotype has ten or more counts. The V gene is TRBV7-9, the J gene TRBJ2-3, with TRBD2 matching over 7 bases. V shed 1 base and J 4 bases; nucleotides not matched to a gene: 8. Per germline, CDR1 SEHNR and CDR2 FQNEAQ (reference sequence). This CDR3 contains 16 residues. Here the CDR3 DNA reads TGTGCCAGCAGCTTAGTTTCGCGGGGGAGCCCAGATACGCAGTATTTT. It is translated as CASSLVSRGSPDTQYF.

This clonotype was seen repeatedly, ten times or more. The V call is TRBV28, the J call TRBJ2-7, with 8 bases matching TRBD2. The V gene end was trimmed by 6 bases and the J gene end by 3 bases; junction bases not matched to a gene: 13. The germline CDR1 and CDR2 sequences are MDHEN and SYDVKM. This CDR3 has 16 amino acids. CDR3 region: CASRGVRGTRDYEQYF. The DNA of the CDR3 is TGTGCCAGCAGAGGGGTTCGTGGGACTAGAGACTACGAGCAGTACTTC.

This clonotype was detected many times. The V and J genes are TRBV12-3 or TRBV12-4 and TRBJ1-4; D is possibly TRBD1 (6 bases). Between the trimmed V and J ends, which lost 5 bases and 8 bases, there was a span of 15 bases. CDR3 length: 14 residues. CDR3 coding DNA: TGTGCCAGCAGTCTACAGGGAGGATGGGAAAAACTGTTTTTT. Translating it yields CASSLQGGWEKLFF.

This clonotype was seen repeatedly, ten times or more. This chain connects TRBV2 to TRBJ2-6; D ambiguous. Between the trimmed V and J ends, which lost 7 bases and 1 base, there was a span of 8 bases. The CDR3 covers 14 residues. In germline, CDR1 is SNHLY, CDR2 FYNNEI. CDR3 bases: TGTGCCAGCACGCCTGGTTCTGGGGCCAACGTCCTGACTTTC. It specifies CASTPGSGANVLTF.

The chain combines TRBV6-1 with TRBJ1-4; tentatively, D is TRBD1 (6 bases). Germline lookup yields CDR1 MNHNS and CDR2 SASEGT. The V gene lost 4 bases and the J gene lost 3 bases, with 9 bases spanning the gap. The CDR3 spans 14 residues. CDR3 region: CASSVQGPNEKLFF. The CDR3 coding sequence is TGTGCCAGCAGTGTTCAGGGGCCTAATGAAAAACTGTTTTTT.

This chain links TRBV6-1 with TRBJ2-4; TRBD2 is a possible D gene (6 bases). The V end was cut by 6 bases, the J end by 8 bases, with 20 bases between. This CDR3 region has 15 residues. Germline lookup yields CDR1 MNHNS and CDR2 SASEGT. CDR3 nucleotide sequence: TGTGCCAGCAGCCCTGGGACTGCCTCGAGGGACATTCAGTACTTC. Amino acid sequence: CASSPGTASRDIQYF.

This clonotype was counted between two and nine times. This rearrangement joins TRBV18 to TRBJ2-2; 7 bases line up with TRBD2. Germline V lookup: CDR1 KGHSH, CDR2 LQKENI. The V and J ends lost 1 base and 6 bases, in that order; junction bases with no gene match: 11. The CDR3 has 17 residues. As DNA, the CDR3 is TGTGCCAGCTCACCACTGCCCGGACTAGAGATCCCCGGGGAGCTGTTTTTT. This encodes CASSPLPGLEIPGELFF. The whole variable domain, filled in from reference TRBV18 and TRBJ2-2, reads NAGVMQNPRHLVRRRGQEARLRCSPMKGHSHVYWYRQLPEEGLKFMVYLQKENIIDESGMPKERFSAEFPKEGPSILRIQQVVRGDSAAYFCASSPLPGLEIPGELFFGEGSRLTVL.

The rearrangement joins TRBV7-2 to TRBJ1-1; no clear D gene. The CDR3 consists of 15 residues. Germline V gene sequence: CDR1 SGHTA, CDR2 FQGNSA. V lost 1 base and J 5 bases, leaving 14 bases between the germline ends. CDR3 amino acids: CASSLGLGQQTEAFF. Written as DNA, the CDR3 is TGTGCCAGCAGCTTAGGATTAGGGCAGCAAACTGAAGCTTTCTTT.

This clonotype was observed a few times. The J gene is TRBJ2-5, the V gene TRBV19; 7 positions agree with TRBD2. The CDR3 has 15 residues. CDR1 LNHDA and CDR2 SQIVND come from the germline V gene (reference sequence). The V gene end was trimmed by 4 bases and the J gene end by 1 base; junction bases not matched to a gene: 6. CDR3 in DNA: TGTGCCAGTAGTACCCTAGCGGAAAGCCAAGAGACCCAGTACTTC. This gives the protein CASSTLAESQETQYF.

In this sample, this clonotype turned up many times. This rearrangement joins TRBV28 to TRBJ2-3; the D is unclear. Germline lookup yields CDR1 MDHEN and CDR2 SYDVKM. The CDR3 extends over 12 amino acids. Trimming removed 5 bases from V and 0 bases from J, with 3 bases in between. CDR3 nucleotides: TGTGCCAGCAGTGACAGCACAGATACGCAGTATTTT. It yields the protein CASSDSTDTQYF. The whole variable domain, remainder taken from reference TRBV28 and TRBJ2-3, is DVKVTQSSRYLVKRTGEKVFLECVQDMDHENMFWYRQDPGLGLRLIYFSYDVKMKEKGDIPEGYSVSREKKERFSLILESASTNQTSMYLCASSDSTDTQYFGPGTRLTVL.

The V call is TRBV7-2, the J call TRBJ2-3, with D tentatively TRBD2 (6 bases). This CDR3 is 15 amino acids long. From germline, CDR1 is SGHTA and CDR2 FQGNSA. V dropped 10 bases and J dropped 1 base, with 18 bases sitting between them. The CDR3 is CAIRAGPGGTDTQYF. The CDR3 DNA follows: TGTGCCATCAGAGCGGGCCCGGGCGGCACAGATACGCAGTATTTT.

This clonotype was counted only a few times. The chain recombines TRBV13 with TRBJ2-1; no definite D call. Per the germline V gene, CDR1 is PRHDT and CDR2 is FYEKMQ (reference sequence). The CDR3 has 13 residues. The V and J ends lost 5 bases and 6 bases respectively, with 11 bases between them. The DNA of the CDR3 is TGTGCCAGCAGCCGCCGGGTGGTCAATGAGCAGTTCTTC. Amino acid sequence: CASSRRVVNEQFF. The whole variable domain, filled in from reference TRBV13 and TRBJ2-1, reads AAGVIQSPRHLIKEKRETATLKCYPIPRHDTVYWYQQGPGQDPQFLISFYEKMQSDKGSIPDRFSAQQFSDYHSELNMSSLELGDSALYFCASSRRVVNEQFFGPGTRLTVL.

This clonotype occurred a few times. This chain joins TRBV19 and TRBJ1-2; 10 bases line up with TRBD1. The trim removed 6 bases at V and 3 bases at J, leaving 4 bases unmatched. Per the germline V gene, CDR1 is LNHDA and CDR2 is SQIVND (reference sequence). The CDR3 consists of 14 residues. CDR3 in DNA: TGTGCCAGTAGGCTTGGGACAGGGGACTATGGCTACACCTTC. Its protein is CASRLGTGDYGYTF.

This chain links TRBV3-1 with TRBJ2-1, with D hard to call. Germline CDR1 is LGHDT and CDR2 is YNNKEL (reference sequence). The CDR3 has 14 residues. V lost 0 bases and J 7 bases, leaving 10 bases between the germline ends. CDR3 loop: CASSQEGLGNEQFF. DNA for the CDR3: TGTGCCAGCAGCCAAGAGGGTCTAGGAAATGAGCAGTTCTTC.

The chain carries TRBV28 and TRBJ2-6, with TRBD1 matching 8 bases. The germline gives CDR1 MDHEN, CDR2 SYDVKM. V lost 3 bases, J lost 4 bases, and 5 bases stayed unmatched. The CDR3 length is 16 residues. The CDR3 region is CASSFGRGPGANVLTF. The CDR3 DNA reads as TGTGCCAGCAGTTTTGGCAGGGGGCCAGGGGCCAACGTCCTGACTTTC.

This clonotype was seen more than once but under ten times. This sequence joins TRBV25-1 and TRBJ1-4, with unresolved D. Trimming pared 0 bases from V and 3 bases from J, leaving 5 bases between. Germline CDR1 reads MGHDK; CDR2 reads SYGVNS. This CDR3 is built from 14 residues. The CDR3 sequence is CASSEYASNEKLFF. CDR3 DNA sequence: TGTGCCAGCAGTGAATATGCGTCTAATGAAAAACTGTTTTTT.

A few counts support this clonotype. The chain carries TRBV2 and TRBJ1-5; TRBD1 matches at 7 bases. From germline, CDR1 is SNHLY and CDR2 FYNNEI. V lost 8 bases, J lost 3 bases, and 1 base stayed unmatched. CDR3 size: 12 residues. Here the CDR3 reads CASGTDNQPQHF. CDR3 in DNA: TGTGCCAGCGGGACAGACAATCAGCCCCAGCATTTT.